This T cell receptor beta chain emerged from a study of a mutant IDH1 vaccine in newly diagnosed glioma. Looking at the study overall: Most patients had radiochemotherapy with temozolomide before enrollment; others had one alone.

V dropped 0 bases and J dropped 10 bases, with 8 bases sitting between them. CDR1 SGHRS and CDR2 YFSETQ come from the germline V gene. CDR3 length: 13 amino acids. Here immunoSEQ multiplex PCR was the method, and the copy in TCRdb shows in-frame clones only, minus some. The sample gives about 110,000 clones, 90% of which show up once; 0.6% to 0.75% is in the top ten. Concerning this clone itself: Its antigen is still unknown.

Sample time point: week 11, during vaccination. Each dose delivered 300 ug of mutant IDH1 20-mer peptide subcutaneously with imiquimod. This rearrangement joins TRBV5-1 to TRBJ1-6; possibly TRBD1 for D (6 bases). Sequencing was performed on PBMCs, taken from a glioma patient whose treatment included an IDH1 peptide vaccine. This receptor was taken from a woman between 50 and 59 years old with glioma. The CDR3: CASSLEGGSPLHF. CDR3 coding DNA: TGCGCCAGCAGCTTGGAGGGGGGATCACCCCTCCACTTT.